Listed below are T cell receptor beta chains from one sample, sequenced in a study of T cells in Graves' hyperthyroidism and ophthalmopathy. TCRdb re-analysed the multiplex PCR reads in MiXCR, keeping a single row per CDR3 protein. The sample has nearly 600,000 distinct CDR3 sequences; around 14% are singletons. The sample was blood. The receptor set was obtained from a woman in her late teens or twenties with Graves' ophthalmopathy. Each CDR3 is given with its conserved first and last residue. The D gene is left open where the match is weak. Clone size is shown for a subset of rows, as once, few, many or a class of expanded clone.

D: .
V: TRBV29-1
size: .
J: TRBJ1-2
DNA: TGCAGCGTTGAAGGGGGGCTTGGGGTCAATGGCTACACCTTC
CDR3: CSVEGGLGVNGYTF

D: .
V: TRBV3-1
size: few
J: TRBJ1-2
DNA: TGTGCCAGCAGCCAAGACCTCTCAGGGTCTTTCAACTATGGCTACACCTTC
CDR3: CASSQDLSGSFNYGYTF

D: TRBD1
V: TRBV19
size: few
J: TRBJ2-6
DNA: TGTGCCAGTAGTAAGGACAGGGCGTATGGGGCCAACGTCCTGACTTTC
CDR3: CASSKDRAYGANVLTF

D: TRBD2
V: TRBV20-1
size: many
J: TRBJ2-7
DNA: TGCAGTGCTAGAGATATAAACGGGAGGACCTCCTACGAGCAGTACTTC
CDR3: CSARDINGRTSYEQYF

D: .
V: TRBV5-1
size: many
J: TRBJ2-4
DNA: TGCGCCAGCAGCCCGACACCGGAGGACATTCAGTACTTC
CDR3: CASSPTPEDIQYF

D: TRBD2
V: TRBV20-1
size: many
J: TRBJ2-7
DNA: TGCAGTGCTAGAGACCTAGCGGGAAGCTACGAGCAGTACTTC
CDR3: CSARDLAGSYEQYF

D: .
V: TRBV12-5
size: many
J: TRBJ2-5
DNA: TGTGCTAGTGGTTTGGTACAGGCGGGATCCACGAAGACCCAGTACTTC
CDR3: CASGLVQAGSTKTQYF

D: .
V: TRBV7-9
size: few
J: TRBJ2-3
DNA: TGTGCCGGACGGGTTTTGGGAGATACGCAGTATTTT
CDR3: CAGRVLGDTQYF

D: TRBD1
V: TRBV3-1
size: .
J: TRBJ1-2
DNA: TGTGCCAGCAGCCAAGATCCGACAGGGGGACTGAGTGGCTACACCTTC
CDR3: CASSQDPTGGLSGYTF

D: .
V: TRBV11-3
size: many
J: TRBJ1-2
DNA: TGTGCCAGCAGCTTATCTGACAGTAGTTATGGCTACACCTTC
CDR3: CASSLSDSSYGYTF

D: TRBD1
V: TRBV27
size: many
J: TRBJ1-1
DNA: TGTGCCAGCGGGGACAGTCTGAACACTGAAGCTTTCTTT
CDR3: CASGDSLNTEAFF

D: .
V: TRBV11-3
size: many
J: TRBJ2-7
DNA: TGTGCCAGCAGCTTAGACGTCTCCTACGAGCAGTACTTC
CDR3: CASSLDVSYEQYF

D: .
V: TRBV11-3
size: few
J: TRBJ2-1
DNA: TGTGCCAGCAGCTTAGCCCCAGGTACCTACAATGAGCAGTTCTTC
CDR3: CASSLAPGTYNEQFF

D: TRBD1
V: TRBV2
size: .
J: TRBJ2-6
DNA: TGTGCCAGCAGCGAACAGGGGTGGGTGACCTCTGGGGCCAACGTCCTGACTTTC
CDR3: CASSEQGWVTSGANVLTF

D: TRBD2
V: TRBV28
size: many
J: TRBJ2-5
DNA: TGTGCCAGTGGGAGTAGGCTAGCGGGGGCGGAGACCCAGTACTTC
CDR3: CASGSRLAGAETQYF

D: TRBD2
V: TRBV6-1
size: many
J: TRBJ2-1
DNA: TGTGCCAGCAGTTATTCTGGCAGGGAGGGCAATGAGCAGTTCTTC
CDR3: CASSYSGREGNEQFF

D: .
V: TRBV2
size: many
J: TRBJ1-4
DNA: TGTGCCAGCAGTGAGGAGGAGGAAGATCCTAATGAAAAACTGTTTTTT
CDR3: CASSEEEEDPNEKLFF

D: TRBD2
V: TRBV7-2
size: .
J: TRBJ2-3
DNA: TGTGCCAGCACCCTGGGACTAGCGGGGGGGGGGGGGGGGGGGGGGGGAGATACGCAGTATTTT
CDR3: CASTLGLAGGGGGGGGDTQYF

D: TRBD2
V: TRBV6-5
size: .
J: TRBJ2-2
DNA: TGTGCCAGCAGTTACTTTACGACTAGCGGAACCGGGGAGCTGTTTTTT
CDR3: CASSYFTTSGTGELFF

D: .
V: TRBV5-1
size: .
J: TRBJ2-1
DNA: TGCGCCAGCCGGTCCCAGACAGGACGGGATGAGCAGTTCTTC
CDR3: CASRSQTGRDEQFF

D: TRBD1
V: TRBV20-1
size: many
J: TRBJ2-1
DNA: TGCAGTGCTAGACCCAGACAGGGGGCAGGGAATGAGCAGTTCTTC
CDR3: CSARPRQGAGNEQFF

D: .
V: TRBV30
size: many
J: TRBJ2-3
DNA: TGTGCCTGGCTAGGTGAATTTCCAGATACGCAGTATTTT
CDR3: CAWLGEFPDTQYF

D: .
V: TRBV6-2/TRBV6-3
size: .
J: TRBJ1-5
DNA: TGTGCCAGCCGCAAATCGCCGATGGGGGGCAATCAGCCCCAGCATTTT
CDR3: CASRKSPMGGNQPQHF

D: TRBD1
V: TRBV7-8
size: many
J: TRBJ1-5
DNA: TGTGCCAGCAGACGTGGGTCAGGGGGTAATCAGCCCCAGCATTTT
CDR3: CASRRGSGGNQPQHF

D: TRBD2
V: TRBV12-5
size: many
J: TRBJ2-1
DNA: TGTGCTAGTGGTTCGATCGGACTAGCGGGAGCCTATGAGCAGTTCTTC
CDR3: CASGSIGLAGAYEQFF

D: .
V: TRBV12-3/TRBV12-4
size: many
J: TRBJ2-3
DNA: TGTGCCAGCAGTTTCACAGATACGCAGTATTTT
CDR3: CASSFTDTQYF

D: TRBD1
V: TRBV7-9
size: few
J: TRBJ1-2
DNA: TGTGCCAGCAGCCTTACCGGGACAGGGCATGGCTACACCTTC
CDR3: CASSLTGTGHGYTF

D: TRBD1
V: TRBV29-1
size: .
J: TRBJ1-2
DNA: TGCAGCGTTGAAGGGACAGGAGGCTATGGCTACACCTTC
CDR3: CSVEGTGGYGYTF

D: .
V: TRBV20-1
size: .
J: TRBJ1-2
DNA: TGCAGTGTCCCGGCACGAAATGGCTACACCTTC
CDR3: CSVPARNGYTF

D: .
V: TRBV7-3
size: .
J: TRBJ2-3
DNA: TGTGCCAGCAGCTTAGGGGGGCGGCCTAGTTCGGATACGCAGTATTTT
CDR3: CASSLGGRPSSDTQYF

D: .
V: TRBV28
size: many
J: TRBJ1-2
DNA: TGTGCCAGCAGTTTAGTTCAGGGCGGCTACACCTTC
CDR3: CASSLVQGGYTF

D: TRBD1
V: TRBV18
size: few
J: TRBJ1-1
DNA: TGTGCCAGCTCACCTACCACCGGGACAGCTGAAGCTTTCTTT
CDR3: CASSPTTGTAEAFF

D: TRBD2
V: TRBV20-1
size: many
J: TRBJ2-1
DNA: TGCAGTGCTAGAGGACTAGCGGCCCTTCGGAATGAGCAGTTCTTC
CDR3: CSARGLAALRNEQFF